This TCR beta chain was documented in a study of T-cell reconstitution after alpha-beta-depleted transplantation in children. This CDR3 comprises 12 residues. Trimming pared 2 bases from V and 5 bases from J, leaving 5 bases between. Unique molecular identifiers were incorporated when the TCRbeta library was constructed. MiXCR, applied by TCRdb to the PCR reads, yields one record per CDR3 protein. The profile shows 550,000 to 600,000 distinct CDR3 sequences, about 21% of them singletons. This chain links TRBV12-3 or TRBV12-4 with TRBJ2-3; D gene ambiguous. The receptor was derived from a boy younger than two who had a stem cell transplant for acute myeloid leukemia, so the T cells may come from the graft donor. The specimen comprised PBMCs, mostly from graft donor cells, sampled 360 days after TCRalphabeta/CD19-depleted stem cell transplant. This chain's CDR3 is CASSLMVDTQYF. The DNA of the CDR3 is TGTGCCAGCAGTTTAATGGTAGATACGCAGTATTTT.